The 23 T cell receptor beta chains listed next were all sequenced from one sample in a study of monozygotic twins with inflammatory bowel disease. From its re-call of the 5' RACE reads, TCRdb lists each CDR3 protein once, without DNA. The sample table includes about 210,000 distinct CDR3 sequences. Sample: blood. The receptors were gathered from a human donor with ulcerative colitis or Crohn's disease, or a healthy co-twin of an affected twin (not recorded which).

CDR3: CASSLMGTSNTEAFF. The chain joins TRBV7-2 to TRBJ1-1; TCRdb reports TRBD1, a call that lacks DNA to check it against. Germline V lookup: CDR1 SGHTA, CDR2 FQGNSA. This CDR3 is built from 15 residues.

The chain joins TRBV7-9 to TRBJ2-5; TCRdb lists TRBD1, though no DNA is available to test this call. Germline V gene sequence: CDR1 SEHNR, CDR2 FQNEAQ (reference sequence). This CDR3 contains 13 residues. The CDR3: CASRGAYQETQYF.

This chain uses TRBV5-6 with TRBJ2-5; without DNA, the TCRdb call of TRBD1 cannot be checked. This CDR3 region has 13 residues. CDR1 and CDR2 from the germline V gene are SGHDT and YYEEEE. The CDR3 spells CASSHWTEETQYF. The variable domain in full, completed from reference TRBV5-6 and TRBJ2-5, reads DAGVTQSPTHLIKTRGQQVTLRCSPKSGHDTVSWYQQALGQGPQFIFQYYEEEERQRGNFPDRFSGHQFPNYSSELNVNALLLGDSALYLCASSHWTEETQYFGPGTRLLVL.

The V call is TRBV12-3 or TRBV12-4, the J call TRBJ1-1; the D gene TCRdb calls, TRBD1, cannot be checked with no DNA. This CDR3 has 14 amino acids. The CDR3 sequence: CASRPGQQNTEAFF.

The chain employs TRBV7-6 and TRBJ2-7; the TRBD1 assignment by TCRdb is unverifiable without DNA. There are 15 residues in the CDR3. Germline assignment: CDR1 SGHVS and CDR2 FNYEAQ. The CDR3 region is CASSFSGGKEYEQYF. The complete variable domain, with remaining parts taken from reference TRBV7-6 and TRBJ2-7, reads GAGVSQSPRYKVTKRGQDVALRCDPISGHVSLYWYRQALGQGPEFLTYFNYEAQQDKSGLPNDRFSAERPEGSISTLTIQRTEQRDSAMYRCASSFSGGKEYEQYFGPGTRLTVT.

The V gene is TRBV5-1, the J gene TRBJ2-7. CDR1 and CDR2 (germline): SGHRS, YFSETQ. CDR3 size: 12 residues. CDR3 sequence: CASSLESSEQYF.

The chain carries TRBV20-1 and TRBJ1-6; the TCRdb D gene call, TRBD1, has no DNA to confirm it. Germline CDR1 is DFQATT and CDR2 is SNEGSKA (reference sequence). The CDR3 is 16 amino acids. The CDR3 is CSARDPRGPDNSPLHF.

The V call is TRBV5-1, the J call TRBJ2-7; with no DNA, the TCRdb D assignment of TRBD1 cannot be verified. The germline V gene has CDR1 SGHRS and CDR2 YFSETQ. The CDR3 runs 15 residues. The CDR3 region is CASRRDSVLSYELYF.

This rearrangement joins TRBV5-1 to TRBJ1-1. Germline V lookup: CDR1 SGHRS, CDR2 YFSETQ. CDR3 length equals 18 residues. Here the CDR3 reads CASSSDGLVMDWNTEAFF.

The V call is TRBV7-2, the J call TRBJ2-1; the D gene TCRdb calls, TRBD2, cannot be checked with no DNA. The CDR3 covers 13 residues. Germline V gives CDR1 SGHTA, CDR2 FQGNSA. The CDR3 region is CASSRGGANRQFF.

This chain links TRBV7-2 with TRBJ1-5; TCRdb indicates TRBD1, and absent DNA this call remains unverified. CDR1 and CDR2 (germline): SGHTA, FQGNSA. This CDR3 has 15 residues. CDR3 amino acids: CASSLVGGSNQPQHF.

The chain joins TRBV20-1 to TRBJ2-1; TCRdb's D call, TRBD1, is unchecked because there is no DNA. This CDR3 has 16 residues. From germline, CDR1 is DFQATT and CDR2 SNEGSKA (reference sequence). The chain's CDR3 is CSAVPEGGRGYNEQFF.

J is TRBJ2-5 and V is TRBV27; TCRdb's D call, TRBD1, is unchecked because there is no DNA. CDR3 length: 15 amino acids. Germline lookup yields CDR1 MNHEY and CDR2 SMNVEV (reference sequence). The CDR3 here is CASSLRRDRGETQYF.

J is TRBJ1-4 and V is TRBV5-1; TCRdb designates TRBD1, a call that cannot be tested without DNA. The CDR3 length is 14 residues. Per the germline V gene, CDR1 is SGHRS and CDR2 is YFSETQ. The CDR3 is CASSLRGGDEKLFF.

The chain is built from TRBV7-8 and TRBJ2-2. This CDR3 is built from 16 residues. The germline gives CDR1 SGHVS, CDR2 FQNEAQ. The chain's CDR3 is CASSLAPILNTGELFF.

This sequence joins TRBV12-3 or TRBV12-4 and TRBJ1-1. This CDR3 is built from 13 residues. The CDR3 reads CASSYSSLTEAFF.

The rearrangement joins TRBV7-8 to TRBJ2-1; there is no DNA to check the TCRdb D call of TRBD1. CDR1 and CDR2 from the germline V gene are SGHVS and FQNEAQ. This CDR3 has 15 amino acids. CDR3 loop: CASSLIQGVYNEQFF.

This CDR3 reads CASSLIRGSTEAFF. The chain employs TRBV12-3 or TRBV12-4 and TRBJ1-1. The CDR3 consists of 14 residues.

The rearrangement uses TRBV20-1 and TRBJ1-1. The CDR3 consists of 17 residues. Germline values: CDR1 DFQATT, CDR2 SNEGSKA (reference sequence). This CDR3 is CSARSPGPVTMNTEAFF.

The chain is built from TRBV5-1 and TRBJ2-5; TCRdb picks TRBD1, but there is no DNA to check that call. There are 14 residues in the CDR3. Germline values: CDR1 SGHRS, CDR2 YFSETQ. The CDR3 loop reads CASSFSGQGETQYF.

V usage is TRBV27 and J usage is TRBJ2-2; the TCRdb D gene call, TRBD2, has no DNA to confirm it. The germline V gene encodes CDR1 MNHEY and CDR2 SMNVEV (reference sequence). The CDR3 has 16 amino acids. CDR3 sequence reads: CASNPSGGAWVGELFF.

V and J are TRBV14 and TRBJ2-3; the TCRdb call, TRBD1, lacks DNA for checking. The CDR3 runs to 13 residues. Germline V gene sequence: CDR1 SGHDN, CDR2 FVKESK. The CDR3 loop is CASSQAGSDTQYF.

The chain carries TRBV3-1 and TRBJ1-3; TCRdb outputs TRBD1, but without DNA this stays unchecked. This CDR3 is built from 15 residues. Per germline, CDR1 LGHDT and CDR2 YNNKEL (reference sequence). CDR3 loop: CASRRQDVSGNTIYF.